This T cell receptor (beta chain) appears in the sequencing data of a study of blood T cells in healthy people across ages. Combining a sample-barcoded 5' primer with a J-beta primer mix, a second PCR ran for 7 to 11 cycles. TCRdb re-called the 5' RACE reads through MiXCR, storing one row per CDR3 protein. The data contain just under 750,000 distinct CDR3 sequences, 22% of them singletons. V was shortened by 3 bases and J by 5 bases, with 15 bases between the two germline ends. Germline loops: CDR1 SGDLS, CDR2 YYNGEE. The CDR3 runs 14 residues. This clonotype was seen only a few times. The source material was blood. The TCR originated in a man in his 70s in good health. This rearrangement joins TRBV9 to TRBJ2-7; D may match TRBD1 or TRBD2 (6 bases each). The CDR3 region has the DNA TGTGCCAGCAGCGGGCAAGTGGGGGGCCACGAGCAGTACTTC. Translated, it gives CASSGQVGGHEQYF.